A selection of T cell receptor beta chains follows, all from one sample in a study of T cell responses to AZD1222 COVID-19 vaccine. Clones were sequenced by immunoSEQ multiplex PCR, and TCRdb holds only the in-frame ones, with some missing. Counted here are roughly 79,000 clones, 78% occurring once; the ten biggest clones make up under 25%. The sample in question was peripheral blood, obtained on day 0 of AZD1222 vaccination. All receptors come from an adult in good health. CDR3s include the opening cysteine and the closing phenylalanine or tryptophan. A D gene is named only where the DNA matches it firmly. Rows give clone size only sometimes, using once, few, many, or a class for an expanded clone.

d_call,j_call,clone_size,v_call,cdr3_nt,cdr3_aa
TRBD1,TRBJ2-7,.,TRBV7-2,TGTGCCAGCAGCTCGGACAGGGGTGGCGAGCAGTACTTC,CASSSDRGGEQYF
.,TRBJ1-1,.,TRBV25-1,TGTGCCACAGTAAACATGAACACTGAAGCTTTCTTT,CATVNMNTEAFF
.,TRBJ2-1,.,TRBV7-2,TGTGCCAGCAGCTTACACGGACCAAACAATGAGCAGTTCTTC,CASSLHGPNNEQFF
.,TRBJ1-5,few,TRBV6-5,TGTGCCAGCAGCCCGGGGGATTCCAATCAGCCCCAGCATTTT,CASSPGDSNQPQHF
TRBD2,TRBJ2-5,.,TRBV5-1,TGCGCCAGCAGCTTGGGGACTAGCGGGAGAATGGAGACCCAGTACTTC,CASSLGTSGRMETQYF
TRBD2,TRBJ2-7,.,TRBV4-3,TGCGCCAGCAGCAAATTGACTAGCGGGGCCTCCTACGAGCAGTACTTC,CASSKLTSGASYEQYF
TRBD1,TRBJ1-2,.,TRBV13,TGTGCCAGCAGACACGCAGTGAGACAGGGAAAGGAAACATTC,CASRHAVRQGKETF
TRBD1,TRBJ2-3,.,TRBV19,TGTGCCAGTAGTAACAGGGGATCAGATACGCAGTATTTT,CASSNRGSDTQYF
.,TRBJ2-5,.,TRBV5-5,TGTGCCAGCAGCCTCACAGTAGGGGTGGGTGAGACCCAGTACTTC,CASSLTVGVGETQYF
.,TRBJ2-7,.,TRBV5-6,TGTGCCAGCAGCTTGGCCACGACCTACGAGCAGTACTTC,CASSLATTYEQYF
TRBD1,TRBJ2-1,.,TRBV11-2,TGTGCCAGCAGCCGGGACAGCTACAATGAGCAGTTCTTC,CASSRDSYNEQFF
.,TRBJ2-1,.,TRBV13,TGTGCCAGCAGCTATCTAGACAATGAGCAGTTCTTC,CASSYLDNEQFF
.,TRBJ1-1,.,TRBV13,TGTGCCAGCAGCTTAGAAGGAGGAGGGGTGGGGACTGAAGCTTTCTTT,CASSLEGGGVGTEAFF
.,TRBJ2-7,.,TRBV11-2,TGTGCCAGCAGGATGACCCCGAGCTCCTACGAGCAGTACTTC,CASRMTPSSYEQYF
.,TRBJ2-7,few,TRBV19,TGTGCCAGCCACGGGTCCAACGGTTACGAGCAGTACTTC,CASHGSNGYEQYF
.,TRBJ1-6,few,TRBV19,TGTGCCAGTAGTTCACAGGGTGCCGATTCACCCCTCCACTTT,CASSSQGADSPLHF
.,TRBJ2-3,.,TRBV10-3,TGTGCCATCAACCGCTCTAGGGGGGGGAGCACAGATACGCAGTATTTT,CAINRSRGGSTDTQYF
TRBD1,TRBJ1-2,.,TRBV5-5,TGTGCCAGCAGCTCAGGACAGGGTCTAATCTATGGCTACACCTTC,CASSSGQGLIYGYTF
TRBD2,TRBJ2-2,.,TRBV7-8,TGTGCCAGCAGCTTAGGTTATAGCGGGCACACCGGGGAGCTGTTTTTT,CASSLGYSGHTGELFF
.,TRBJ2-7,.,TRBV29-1,TGCAGCGTTGAAGTACAGGTCACCTACGAGCAGTACTTC,CSVEVQVTYEQYF
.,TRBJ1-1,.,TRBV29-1,TGCAGCGTTGGGGGAAGCGGCGCGGGGGTGGCTTTCTTT,CSVGGSGAGVAFF
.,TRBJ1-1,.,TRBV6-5,TGTGCCAGCCAAAGCTGGGCATTCGAAGCTTTCTTT,CASQSWAFEAFF
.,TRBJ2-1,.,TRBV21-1,TGTGCCAGCAGCAAAGTTCGGCGGACTCTGAATGAGCAGTTCTTC,CASSKVRRTLNEQFF
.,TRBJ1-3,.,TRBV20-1,TGCAGTGCTAGTGAGAGGGCTGGAAACACCATATATTTT,CSASERAGNTIYF
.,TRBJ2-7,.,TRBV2,TGTGCCAGCAGTGGGACAGCCGGATACGAGCAGTACTTC,CASSGTAGYEQYF
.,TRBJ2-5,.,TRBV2,TGTGCCAGCAGTTGGACAGTCGATGGAGAGACCCAGTACTTC,CASSWTVDGETQYF
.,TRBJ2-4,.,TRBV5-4,TGTGCCAGCAGCTTTGAAGGGAACATTCAGTACTTC,CASSFEGNIQYF
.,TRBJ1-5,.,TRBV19,TGTGCCAGTAGTTACGGAAGAGGCAATCAGCCCCAGCATTTT,CASSYGRGNQPQHF
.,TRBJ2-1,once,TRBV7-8,TGTGCCAGCAGCGCTACGCCCCTAGGGCCCCAGGACTACAATGAGCAGTTCTTC,CASSATPLGPQDYNEQFF
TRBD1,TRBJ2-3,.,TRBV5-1,TGCGCCAGCAGCACTTACAGGGGGCCGCAAGATACGCAGTATTTT,CASSTYRGPQDTQYF
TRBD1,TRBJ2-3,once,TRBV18,TGTGCCAGCTCACCAGGACAGGACACAGATACGCAGTATTTT,CASSPGQDTDTQYF
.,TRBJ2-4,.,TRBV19,TGTGCCAGTAGTAACCGACAGGCACTAGCCAAAAACATTCAGTACTTC,CASSNRQALAKNIQYF
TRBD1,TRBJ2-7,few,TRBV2,TGTGCCAGCGGAGGTTCCGGGACAGGGGCAGCTCCTGGCACCTACGAGCAGTACTTC,CASGGSGTGAAPGTYEQYF
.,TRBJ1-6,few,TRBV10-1,TGCGCCAGCAGTGAACAGAGTAATTCACCCCTCCACTTT,CASSEQSNSPLHF
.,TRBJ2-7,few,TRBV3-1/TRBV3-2,TGTGCCAGCAGCCAAGGACCCTACGAGCAGTACTTC,CASSQGPYEQYF
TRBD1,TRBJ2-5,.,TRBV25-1,TGTGCCAGCAGTGATTTGGACAGGGAAGAGACCCAGTACTTC,CASSDLDREETQYF
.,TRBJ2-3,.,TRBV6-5,TGTGCCAGCACCCGGACAGCAGCCAGCACAGATACGCAGTATTTT,CASTRTAASTDTQYF
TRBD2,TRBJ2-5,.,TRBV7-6,TGTGCCAGCAGCCGTAGCGGGCCCTCGGAGACCCAGTACTTC,CASSRSGPSETQYF
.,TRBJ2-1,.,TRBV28,TGTGCCAGCAGTTCCTACAATGAGCAGTTCTTC,CASSSYNEQFF
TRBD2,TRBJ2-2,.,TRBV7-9,TGTGCCAGCAGCCGCGGGACTAGCGAAAACACCGGGGAGCTGTTTTTT,CASSRGTSENTGELFF
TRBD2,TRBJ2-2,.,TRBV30,TGTGCCTGGAGCACTGGCGGACTAGCGGGAGTATCCGCCGGGGAGCTGTTTTTT,CAWSTGGLAGVSAGELFF
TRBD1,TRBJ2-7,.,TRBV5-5,TGTGCCAGCAGCTCCCGGGGGACAGGAGCCTACGAGCAGTACTTC,CASSSRGTGAYEQYF
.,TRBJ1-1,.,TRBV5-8,TGTGCCAGCAGCTTGGCTCGAATTGGGAACACTGAAGCTTTCTTT,CASSLARIGNTEAFF
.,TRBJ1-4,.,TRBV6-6,TGTGCCAGCAGTTACGGGCAGGCGGATGAAAAACTGTTTTTT,CASSYGQADEKLFF
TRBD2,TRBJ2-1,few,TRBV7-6,TGTGCCAGCAGCTTTGAGACTAGCGGGAGATCGCAGTTCTTC,CASSFETSGRSQFF
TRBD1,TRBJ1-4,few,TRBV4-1,TGCGCCAGCAGCCATCGAACCCGACAGGGGGCGGTTAATGAAAAACTGTTTTTT,CASSHRTRQGAVNEKLFF
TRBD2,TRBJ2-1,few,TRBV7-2,TGTGCCAGCAGCTTGGGACAGGGGACTAGCGGGAAAGTCTTC,CASSLGQGTSGKVF
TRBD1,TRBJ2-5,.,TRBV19,TGTGCCAGCAGCCGGGACAGGGACCAGGAGACCCAGTACTTC,CASSRDRDQETQYF
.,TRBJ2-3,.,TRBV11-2,TGTGCCAGCAGCTTAGGGACTAATACAGGCGCAGATACGCAGTATTTT,CASSLGTNTGADTQYF
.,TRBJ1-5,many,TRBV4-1,TGCGCCAGCAGTGGGACATATTATAGCAATCAGCCCCAGCATTTT,CASSGTYYSNQPQHF
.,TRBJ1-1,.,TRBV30,TGTGCCTGGAGTGTAGGGGAAGGACCGGACACTGAAGCTTTCTTT,CAWSVGEGPDTEAFF
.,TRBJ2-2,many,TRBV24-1,TGTGCCACCAGTGATACCCTGACCGGGGAGCTGTTTTTT,CATSDTLTGELFF
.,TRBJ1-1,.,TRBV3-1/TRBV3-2,TGTGCCAGCAGCCAAGATGGGAGGGGTGCGGAAGCTTTCTTT,CASSQDGRGAEAFF
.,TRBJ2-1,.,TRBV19,TGTGCCAGTAGTATGGGACTTGATACTGAGCAGTTCTTC,CASSMGLDTEQFF
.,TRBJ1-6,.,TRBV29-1,TGCAGCGTTGAGCCTCCTGGACCTGATAATTCACCCCTCCACTTT,CSVEPPGPDNSPLHF
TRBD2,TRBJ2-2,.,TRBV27,TGTGCCAGCAGATCTAACCCGGGACTAGCGGGACTCACCGGGGAGCTGTTTTTT,CASRSNPGLAGLTGELFF
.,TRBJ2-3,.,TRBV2,TGTGCCAGCAGTGAATATGTGGGGCAGTATTTT,CASSEYVGQYF
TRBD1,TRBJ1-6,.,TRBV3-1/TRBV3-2,TGTGCCAGCAGCCATGGGCAGGGGGCCTCACCCCTCCACTTT,CASSHGQGASPLHF